The 13 T cell receptor beta chains below were found in one sample sequenced in a study of STAT3 mutations in large granular lymphocyte leukemia. General observations from the study: In T-cell large granular lymphocyte leukemia, about half of patients showed multiple immunodominant subclonotypes.

These receptors lack a known antigen. This table comes from immunoSEQ multiplex PCR, and its TCRdb copy is limited to in-frame clones, with some not included. This sample has some 13,000 clones, with roughly 90% found just once. What was sequenced was peripheral blood mononuclear cells. Every receptor here comes from a man aged 40-50 years with T-cell large granular lymphocyte leukemia. Some clones in this sample may be carry-over from other donors' samples.

The chain employs TRBV7-9 and TRBJ2-7; D ambiguous. From germline, CDR1 is SEHNR and CDR2 FQNEAQ (reference sequence). The V end lost 1 base, the J end lost 0 bases, and 10 bases lay between the germline ends. This CDR3 is built from 15 residues. CDR3 DNA sequence: TGTGCCAGCAGCTTAGAGGAACCCTCCTCCTACGAGCAGTACTTC. It yields the protein CASSLEEPSSYEQYF.

The rearrangement links TRBV9 to TRBJ2-7; 7 bases agree with TRBD1. CDR3 size: 14 residues. The V segment lost 3 bases and the J segment 3 bases; nucleotides outside the gene matches: 6. Per the germline V gene, CDR1 is SGDLS and CDR2 is YYNGEE. DNA of the CDR3: TGTGCCAGCAGCGCCTCGACAGGGCTCTACGAGCAGTACTTC. Protein product: CASSASTGLYEQYF.

The chain links TRBV5-1 to TRBJ1-6; D gene ambiguous. Germline V gene sequence: CDR1 SGHRS, CDR2 YFSETQ. The ends were cut back, 7 bases at V and 7 bases at J, with 18 bases in the middle. This CDR3 spans 15 amino acids. The CDR3: CASCPAGDSNSPLHF. The CDR3 coding sequence is TGCGCCAGCTGCCCGGCGGGAGATTCAAATTCACCCCTCCACTTT.

The V gene is TRBV7-3, the J gene TRBJ2-3; TRBD2 aligns across 10 bases. After removal of 1 base from V and 1 base from J, the junction contained 11 bases not matched to a gene. In germline, CDR1 is SGHTA, CDR2 FQGTGA. The CDR3 length is 19 residues. DNA for the CDR3: TGTGCCAGCAGCTTAAGCCCCCTCGGGCTAGCGGGGGGCACAGATACGCAGTATTTT. Residues: CASSLSPLGLAGGTDTQYF.

The chain uses TRBV6-1 and TRBJ1-2; D call uncertain. The V gene's germline CDR1 is MNHNS and CDR2 SASEGT. V was trimmed by 5 bases and J by 5 bases, leaving 18 bases between them. The CDR3 spans 15 residues. The CDR3 coding sequence is TGTGCCAGCAGTCCGCAAGTAGGGTCCGCATATGGCTACACCTTC. Translated: CASSPQVGSAYGYTF.

The chain links TRBV7-2 to TRBJ1-5, with no clear D. The CDR3 is made up of 13 amino acids. Per germline, CDR1 SGHTA and CDR2 FQGNSA. Trimming shortened V by 5 bases and J by 3 bases, and 8 bases separated the two germline ends. The CDR3 DNA reads TGTGCCAGCAGCCTCGCTTACAATCAGCCCCAGCATTTT. This sequence encodes CASSLAYNQPQHF.

The J gene is TRBJ1-4, the V gene TRBV5-6; the D is unclear. Trimming pared 0 bases from V and 3 bases from J, leaving 12 bases between. CDR3 size: 16 residues. Germline V lookup: CDR1 SGHDT, CDR2 YYEEEE. The CDR3 spells CASSLAQIGANEKLFF. The CDR3 nucleotides are TGTGCCAGCAGCTTGGCCCAAATCGGGGCTAATGAAAAACTGTTTTTT.

This chain connects TRBV6-6 to TRBJ1-3; D remains ambiguous. Trimming cost V 6 bases and J 6 bases, with 12 bases left between them. Germline V gives CDR1 MNHNY, CDR2 SVGAGI (reference sequence). This CDR3 has 13 residues. The CDR3: CASSITDLNTIYF. CDR3 DNA: TGTGCCAGCAGCATAACCGACCTAAACACCATATATTTT.

This chain connects TRBV10-2 to TRBJ1-6, with D unresolved. Trimming shortened V by 10 bases and J by 0 bases, and 13 bases separated the two germline ends. Germline-derived CDR1 and CDR2 are WSHSY and SAAADI. The CDR3 covers 15 residues. CDR3 sequence reads: CATRFGGSYNSPLHF. The CDR3 DNA follows: TGCGCCACTCGTTTCGGAGGCTCCTATAATTCACCCCTCCACTTT.

The genes are TRBV18 and TRBJ2-1; 7 positions agree with TRBD1. Germline-derived CDR1 and CDR2 are KGHSH and LQKENI. The junction had 16 bases not matched to a gene; V was cut back by 2 bases and J by 6 bases. This CDR3 is built from 18 residues. The CDR3 loop reads CASSPGMWKGADGNEQFF. CDR3 coding DNA: TGTGCCAGCTCACCAGGTATGTGGAAGGGGGCAGACGGCAATGAGCAGTTCTTC.

The CDR3 DNA reads as TGTGCCAGCAGCGTAGGGGACTGGGATACGCAGTATTTT. Translating it yields CASSVGDWDTQYF. The chain links TRBV9 to TRBJ2-3; possible D gene TRBD2, 6 bases. The CDR3 length is 13 residues. Germline CDR1 reads SGDLS; CDR2 reads YYNGEE. The V and J ends lost 0 bases and 6 bases respectively, with 8 bases between them. The full variable domain, with the rest looked up from reference TRBV9 and TRBJ2-3, is DSGVTQTPKHLITATGQRVTLRCSPRSGDLSVYWYQQSLDQGLQFLIQYYNGEERAKGNILERFSAQQFPDLHSELNLSSLELGDSALYFCASSVGDWDTQYFGPGTRLTVL.

The rearrangement uses TRBV5-1 and TRBJ2-1; D not resolved. Trimming cost V 4 bases and J 6 bases, with 8 bases left between them. The germline V gene has CDR1 SGHRS and CDR2 YFSETQ. The CDR3 contains 12 residues. The CDR3 is CASSDSGNEQFF. The CDR3 DNA reads as TGCGCCAGCAGCGACTCCGGCAATGAGCAGTTCTTC.

The CDR3, as DNA: TGTGCCAGCAGCGTAGGTACCGAAACTGAAGCTTTCTTT. Amino acids: CASSVGTETEAFF. V and J are TRBV9 and TRBJ1-1, with D unclear. The CDR3 is 13 amino acids. V was trimmed by 0 bases and J by 5 bases, leaving 8 bases between them. Looked up from germline, CDR1 is SGDLS and CDR2 is YYNGEE.